Below, one T cell receptor (beta chain) is given with its context. This record belongs to a study of T cell responses to AZD1222 COVID-19 vaccine. Germline-derived CDR1 and CDR2 are LNHDA and SQIVND (reference sequence). Unmatched junction bases numbered 6, after V lost 5 bases and J lost 0 bases. The CDR3 consists of 15 residues. Here immunoSEQ multiplex PCR was the method, and the copy in TCRdb shows in-frame clones only, minus some. Among about 150,000 clones, about nine tenths were seen once, and the ten largest hold about 7%. The chain couples TRBV19 to TRBJ2-5; 7 bases fit TRBD2. This sequence originates from an adult who had recovered from COVID-19. The sample here was peripheral blood, taken after recovery from COVID-19. CDR3 DNA: TGTGCCAGTAGTTCGGGAGGCCTGCACCAAGAGACCCAGTACTTC. The encoded protein is CASSSGGLHQETQYF.